The 27 T cell receptor beta chains listed next were all sequenced from one sample in a study of post-analysis software for immune sequencing data. Notes on the study in general: Patients used roughly five TRBV segments, including TRBV5-6, TRBV5-1 and TRBV20-1, more often than controls.

No antigens are known for them. Libraries were made from TCR beta cDNA, and they carried unique molecular identifiers. From the PCR reads, TCRdb called clonotypes with MiXCR, one entry per CDR3 protein. The data contain some 800,000 distinct CDR3 sequences, about 43% of them singletons. Sequencing was carried out using blood. These receptors were obtained from a girl aged 10 to 17 with multiple sclerosis.

This sequence joins TRBV5-6 and TRBJ1-1; D possibly corresponds to TRBD1 (5 bases). This CDR3 comprises 17 residues. Germline CDR1 SGHDT, CDR2 YYEEEE. Between the trimmed V and J ends, which lost 0 bases and 6 bases, there was a span of 21 bases. CDR3 nucleotide sequence: TGTGCCAGCAGCTTGGGGGGCCGAGGAATCTCGTACGCTGAAGCTTTCTTT. It specifies CASSLGGRGISYAEAFF.

The rearrangement joins TRBV11-2 to TRBJ2-3; D not certain. Trimming removed 2 bases from V and 6 bases from J, with 6 bases in between. The CDR3 is made up of 12 amino acids. CDR1 SGHAT and CDR2 FQNNGV come from the germline V gene. CDR3 sequence (DNA): TGTGCCAGCAGCTTAAGGCAGGATACGCAGTATTTT. Its protein product is CASSLRQDTQYF.

The V and J genes are TRBV11-2 and TRBJ2-1, with 7 nucleotides matching TRBD2. The V and J ends lost 2 bases and 3 bases, in that order; junction bases with no gene match: 13. Germline V gives CDR1 SGHAT, CDR2 FQNNGV. The CDR3 is 18 amino acids. The CDR3: CASSLRIELADLYNEQFF. In nucleotides, the CDR3 is TGTGCCAGCAGCTTAAGGATAGAGCTAGCGGATCTCTACAATGAGCAGTTCTTC.

Ten or more counts support this clonotype. The chain couples TRBV24-1 to TRBJ2-1; no clear D gene. Trimming pared 2 bases from V and 5 bases from J, leaving 6 bases between. The CDR3 has 13 amino acids. Germline V lookup: CDR1 KGHDR, CDR2 SFDVKD. CDR3 in DNA: TGTGCCACCAGTGATTACGGCCACAATGAGCAGTTCTTC. Amino acids: CATSDYGHNEQFF.

A few counts support this clonotype. V and J are TRBV9 and TRBJ2-5, with TRBD2 matching 9 bases. V shed 4 bases, J shed 5 bases, and the junction held 9 bases outside the gene matches. Germline-derived CDR1 and CDR2 are SGDLS and YYNGEE. CDR3 length: 15 amino acids. The CDR3 here is CASSPYSGSGETQYF. For the CDR3, the DNA is TGTGCCAGCAGCCCTTATAGCGGGAGCGGGGAGACCCAGTACTTC.

The V gene is TRBV6-5, the J gene TRBJ2-7; D is perhaps TRBD1 (6 bases). CDR1 MNHEY and CDR2 SVGAGI come from the germline V gene. CDR3 size: 12 residues. V lost 6 bases to trimming and J lost 3 bases, with 9 bases between them. CDR3 residues: CASRDRYYEQYF. The CDR3 DNA sequence: TGTGCCAGCAGGGACAGATACTACGAGCAGTACTTC.

The V call is TRBV9, the J call TRBJ2-1, with 9 bases that match TRBD2. Germline-derived CDR1 and CDR2 are SGDLS and YYNGEE. The junction had 4 bases not matched to a gene; V was cut back by 0 bases and J by 0 bases. This CDR3 region has 17 residues. For the CDR3, the DNA is TGTGCCAGCAGCGTAGCTAGCGGGGTGAGCTCCTACAATGAGCAGTTCTTC. Protein product: CASSVASGVSSYNEQFF.

On this clonotype itself: Here the CDR3 omits its conserved ending phenylalanine or tryptophan, so a read error is the likely source. The CDR3 DNA sequence: TGCGCCAGCAGTCGGACTAGCTCCACTGAGCAGTTCTAC. Residues: CASSRTSSTEQFY. This chain joins TRBV4-3 and TRBJ2-1; 8 nucleotides match TRBD2. Germline loops: CDR1 LGHNA, CDR2 YSLEER. The CDR3 spans 13 residues. V lost 6 bases, J lost 9 bases, and 7 bases stayed unmatched.

The CDR3 bases are TGTGCCAGCAGTTACTCCGGGGCCGACAATGAGCAGTTCTTC. Its protein is CASSYSGADNEQFF. This chain links TRBV6-6 with TRBJ2-1, with D possibly being TRBD1 or TRBD2 (5 bases each). Germline lookup yields CDR1 MNHNY and CDR2 SVGAGI (reference sequence). The CDR3 contains 14 residues. The V gene lost 0 bases and the J gene lost 5 bases, with 8 bases spanning the gap.

Note on this clonotype: An end of the junction does not agree with germline; a read error may underlie this. The V call is TRBV6-6, the J call TRBJ2-6; TRBD1 is a possible D gene (6 bases). CDR3 length: 17 amino acids. The V gene's germline CDR1 is MNHNY and CDR2 SVGAGI (reference sequence). The CDR3 nucleotides are TGTGCCAGCAGTTCGGGGCAGGGGAGCTCTGGGGCCAACGTCCGGACTTTC. Translation: CASSSGQGSSGANVRTF.

The rearrangement joins TRBV12-3 or TRBV12-4 to TRBJ1-5, with TRBD1 matching over 8 bases. V was pared by 8 bases and J by 5 bases, with 8 bases of the junction left unmatched. The CDR3 extends over 14 amino acids. CDR3 region: CASGPGQGYQPQHF. The CDR3 nucleotides read TGTGCCAGCGGACCCGGACAGGGCTATCAGCCCCAGCATTTT.

The chain recombines TRBV10-3 with TRBJ2-7; 8 nucleotides agree with TRBD2. Unmatched junction bases numbered 1, after V lost 6 bases and J lost 0 bases. The CDR3 is 13 residues long. CDR1 is ENHRY and CDR2 is SYGVKD in the germline V gene. CDR3 in DNA: TGTGCCATCAGGACTAGCGACTCCTACGAGCAGTACTTC. As protein: CAIRTSDSYEQYF.

J is TRBJ2-1 and V is TRBV7-2; D is possibly TRBD1 (5 bases). The V gene's germline CDR1 is SGHTA and CDR2 FQGNSA. The CDR3 totals 17 residues. Trimming shortened V by 0 bases and J by 8 bases, and 20 bases separated the two germline ends. CDR3 in amino acids: CASSLAGAWGRAHEQFF. The CDR3 region has the DNA TGTGCCAGCAGCTTAGCTGGGGCCTGGGGCAGGGCACATGAGCAGTTCTTC.

In this sample, this clonotype turned up a few times. The chain couples TRBV27 to TRBJ2-5; TRBD2 matches 10 bases. Near its end, the DNA agrees better with TRBJ2-7, so the J call may be wrong. Germline V gene lookup returns CDR1 MNHEY and CDR2 SMNVEV (reference sequence). The CDR3 runs to 15 residues. CDR3: CASSYGLAASYEQYF. In DNA, the CDR3 is TGTGCCAGCAGTTATGGACTAGCGGCCTCCTACGAGCAGTACTTC.

V gene TRBV11-2 combines with J gene TRBJ2-3; D unclear. Germline CDR1 reads SGHAT; CDR2 reads FQNNGV. CDR3 length: 14 residues. V dropped 5 bases and J dropped 1 base, with 10 bases sitting between them. In DNA, the CDR3 is TGTGCCAGCAGCCGTATCGCGGGCACAGATACGCAGTATTTT. Its protein product is CASSRIAGTDTQYF.

The chain carries TRBV6-5 and TRBJ2-7, with TRBD2 identical over 10 bases. CDR1 and CDR2 (germline): MNHEY, SVGAGI. The J segment lost 1 base and the V segment lost 4 bases, leaving 13 bases of the junction unmatched. This CDR3 spans 18 amino acids. The CDR3 protein is CASSLGFLAGDVSYEQYF. The DNA for the CDR3 is TGTGCCAGCAGTTTGGGTTTCCTAGCGGGAGACGTGTCCTACGAGCAGTACTTC.

The V and J genes are TRBV5-1 and TRBJ2-5; D gene ambiguous. The J call may be mistaken, given a closer DNA end match to TRBJ2-7. The CDR3 runs 14 residues. CDR1 and CDR2 from the germline V gene are SGHRS and YFSETQ. CDR3 in DNA: TGCGCCAGCAGCTTGGGGGGAATGAATTACGAGCAGTACTTC. The encoded protein is CASSLGGMNYEQYF.

This rearrangement joins TRBV10-3 to TRBJ1-6; tentatively, D is TRBD1 (5 bases). Germline assignment: CDR1 ENHRY and CDR2 SYGVKD. V was cut by 0 bases and J by 10 bases, with 13 bases left in between. The CDR3 extends over 15 amino acids. DNA of the CDR3: TGTGCCATCAGTGAGTCGTCAGGGCGGAGGTCACCCCTCCACTTT. Protein product: CAISESSGRRSPLHF.

In its sample, this clonotype was seen once. The chain recombines TRBV19 with TRBJ2-4, with unresolved D. The CDR3 consists of 12 residues. Trimming took off 6 bases at V and 0 bases at J, with 3 bases between the two ends. Germline values: CDR1 LNHDA, CDR2 SQIVND (reference sequence). The CDR3 loop reads CASRLAKNIQYF. CDR3 bases: TGTGCCAGTAGGCTAGCCAAAAACATTCAGTACTTC.

This clonotype showed up just a few times. The rearrangement links TRBV12-3 or TRBV12-4 to TRBJ1-2, with a weak D call TRBD1 (6 bases). V was shortened by 3 bases and J by 2 bases, with 10 bases between the two germline ends. The CDR3 loop spans 14 amino acids. CDR3 DNA: TGTGCCAGCAGTTTTCGGGGGGCCAACTATGGCTACACCTTC. This encodes CASSFRGANYGYTF.

CDR3 in amino acids: CASSPWTAGGDYGYTF. The CDR3 DNA reads TGCGCCAGCAGCCCGTGGACGGCAGGGGGCGACTATGGCTACACCTTC. The chain has TRBV5-1 and TRBJ1-2; TRBD1 aligns across 8 bases. V was pared by 4 bases and J by 3 bases, with 11 bases of the junction left unmatched. CDR3 length: 16 amino acids. From germline, CDR1 is SGHRS and CDR2 YFSETQ.

This clonotype occurred a few times. This rearrangement joins TRBV7-8 to TRBJ2-3; 9 nucleotides line up with TRBD1. Germline CDR1 reads SGHVS; CDR2 reads FQNEAQ. V was clipped by 6 bases and J by 3 bases; unmatched bases: 1. The CDR3 totals 13 residues. As DNA, the CDR3 is TGTGCCAGCAGAGACAGGGGGACAGATACGCAGTATTTT. It encodes CASRDRGTDTQYF.

The CDR3 coding sequence is TGTGCCAGCAGCGTAGCCACAGGGGACACAGATACGCAGTATTTT. Its translation is CASSVATGDTDTQYF. This chain links TRBV9 with TRBJ2-3; TRBD1 aligns across 7 bases. The germline V gene has CDR1 SGDLS and CDR2 YYNGEE. Losses at the gene ends were 0 bases for V and 2 bases for J; bases not matched to a gene: 3. CDR3 length: 15 residues. Supplemented by reference TRBV9 and TRBJ2-3, the full variable domain reads DSGVTQTPKHLITATGQRVTLRCSPRSGDLSVYWYQQSLDQGLQFLIQYYNGEERAKGNILERFSAQQFPDLHSELNLSSLELGDSALYFCASSVATGDTDTQYFGPGTRLTVL.

This clonotype was seen more than once but under ten times. The rearrangement joins TRBV29-1 to TRBJ1-4, with D possibly TRBD1 on 6 matching bases. CDR1 and CDR2 (germline): SQVTM, ANQGSEA. The CDR3 loop spans 14 amino acids. Deletions cut 6 bases from V and 7 bases from J, with 18 bases between. The CDR3, as DNA: TGCAGCGTATTACCGGGGGGCTCGGGTGAAAAACTGTTTTTT. Translated, it gives CSVLPGGSGEKLFF.

This chain joins TRBV7-2 and TRBJ2-5; 12 bases fit TRBD2. The CDR3 sequence is 18 residues long. CDR1 is SGHTA and CDR2 is FQGNSA in the germline V gene. V was pared by 4 bases and J by 11 bases, with 20 bases of the junction left unmatched. The CDR3 reads CASSSHSPSGRARSEQYF. Written as DNA, the CDR3 is TGTGCCAGCAGCTCCCACTCCCCTAGCGGGAGGGCCCGTAGTGAGCAGTACTTC.

The V gene is TRBV18, the J gene TRBJ1-5; no firm D call. The CDR3 sequence is 11 residues long. The V gene's germline CDR1 is KGHSH and CDR2 LQKENI. The CDR3 coding sequence is TGTCGACACCTTAGCAATCAGCCCCAGCATTTT. Amino acid sequence: CRHLSNQPQHF.

This clonotype occurred a few times. The V gene is TRBV4-1, the J gene TRBJ2-7, with D possibly matching TRBD2 (6 bases). Per germline, CDR1 MGHRA and CDR2 YSYEKL. The CDR3 is 14 amino acids. The germline V and J ends were trimmed by 0 bases and 3 bases, with 9 bases remaining between them. The CDR3 sequence is CASSQEWGDYEQYF. In DNA, the CDR3 is TGCGCCAGCAGCCAAGAGTGGGGGGACTACGAGCAGTACTTC.